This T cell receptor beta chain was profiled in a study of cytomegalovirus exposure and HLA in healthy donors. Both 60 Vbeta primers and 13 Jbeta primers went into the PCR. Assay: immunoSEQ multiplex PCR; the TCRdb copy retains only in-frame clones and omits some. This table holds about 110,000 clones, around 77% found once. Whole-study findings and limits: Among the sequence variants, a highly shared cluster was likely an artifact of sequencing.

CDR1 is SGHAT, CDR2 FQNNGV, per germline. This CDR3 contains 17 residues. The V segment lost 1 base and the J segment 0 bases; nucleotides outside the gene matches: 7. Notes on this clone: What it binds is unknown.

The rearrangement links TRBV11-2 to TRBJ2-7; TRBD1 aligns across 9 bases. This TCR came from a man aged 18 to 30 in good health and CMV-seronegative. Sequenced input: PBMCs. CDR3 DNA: TGTGCCAGCAGCTTAGCCGCCGGGACAGGGTTCTCCTACGAGCAGTACTTC. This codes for CASSLAAGTGFSYEQYF.